A selection of T cell receptor beta chains follows, all from one sample in a study of cytomegalovirus exposure and HLA in healthy donors. Clones were sequenced by immunoSEQ multiplex PCR, and TCRdb holds only the in-frame ones, with some missing. The profile shows under 200,000 clones, around 62% of them singletons. Source material: PBMCs. These receptors came from a man aged 35 to 55 in good health and CMV-seronegative. Each CDR3 is given with its conserved first and last residue. A D gene is named only where the DNA matches it firmly. Clone size appears in some rows only: once, few, many, or a class for an expanded clone.

13,-,TRBV6-5,TRBJ1-1,TRBD1,CASSPRTGKDRFF,TGTGCCAGCAGTCCCCGGACAGGGAAGGATCGGTTCTTT
15,once,TRBV11-2,TRBJ1-4,TRBD1,CASRQDRVPNEKLFF,TGTGCCAGCAGGCAAGACAGGGTTCCTAATGAAAAACTGTTTTTT
12,-,TRBV7-7,TRBJ2-5,TRBD2,CASGGGQETQYF,TGTGCCAGCGGGGGGGGCCAAGAGACCCAGTACTTC
15,-,TRBV9,TRBJ2-1,TRBD2,CASSPGLATYNEQFF,TGTGCCAGCAGCCCGGGACTAGCAACATACAATGAGCAGTTCTTC
15,once,TRBV21-1,TRBJ2-1,-,CASSTPTGEYNEQFF,TGTGCCAGCAGCACCCCGACGGGTGAGTACAATGAGCAGTTCTTC
18,-,TRBV11-2,TRBJ2-4,TRBD2,CASSLVVGGSWVKNIQYF,TGTGCCAGCAGCTTAGTCGTGGGAGGGTCGTGGGTCAAAAACATTCAGTACTTC
14,-,TRBV30,TRBJ2-7,TRBD1,CAWTRRQGAYEQYF,TGTGCCTGGACCCGGAGACAGGGGGCCTACGAGCAGTACTTC
17,-,TRBV9,TRBJ2-7,TRBD1,CASSVTPAATGDHEQYF,TGTGCCAGCAGCGTAACCCCAGCCGCGACAGGGGACCACGAGCAGTACTTC
16,few,TRBV4-1,TRBJ1-1,-,CASSQEFNGLNTEAFF,TGCGCCAGCAGCCAAGAATTCAACGGTCTGAACACTGAAGCTTTCTTT
11,few,TRBV28,TRBJ2-1,-,CASSLVGGVVF,TGTGCCAGCAGTTTGGTAGGGGGGGTAGTCTTC
14,few,TRBV5-4,TRBJ2-3,-,CASSLVRSTDTQYF,TGTGCCAGCAGCTTGGTGAGGAGCACAGATACGCAGTATTTT
14,-,TRBV7-2,TRBJ2-7,-,CASSLSGFAGEQYF,TGTGCCAGCAGCTTGAGCGGTTTTGCGGGGGAGCAGTACTTC
14,-,TRBV7-9,TRBJ1-3,-,CASSDGNSGNTIYF,TGTGCCAGCAGCGACGGGAACTCTGGAAACACCATATATTTT
14,-,TRBV27,TRBJ1-1,-,CASSLSRGNTEAFF,TGTGCCAGCAGTTTATCACGGGGGAACACTGAAGCTTTCTTT
12,-,TRBV7-8,TRBJ1-2,-,CASSLGGDGYTF,TGTGCCAGCAGCTTAGGGGGGGATGGCTACACCTTC
17,-,TRBV7-9,TRBJ2-1,TRBD2,CSSSLALWTSGLNEQFF,TGTTCCAGCAGCTTAGCTTTGTGGACTAGCGGTCTAAATGAGCAGTTCTTC
16,-,TRBV9,TRBJ2-1,TRBD2,CAGSDNSGITYNEQFF,TGTGCCGGCAGCGACAATAGCGGGATAACCTACAATGAGCAGTTCTTC
17,few,TRBV21-1,TRBJ1-2,-,CASSKWPRHSRLYGYTF,TGTGCCAGCAGCAAATGGCCGCGCCATTCGAGGCTCTATGGCTACACCTTC
15,-,TRBV6-6,TRBJ1-1,TRBD1,CASTFGTGENTEAFF,TGTGCCAGCACTTTCGGGACAGGGGAGAACACTGAAGCTTTCTTT
15,-,TRBV5-4,TRBJ2-6,-,CASSFGSSGANVLTF,TGTGCCAGCAGCTTTGGGAGCTCTGGGGCCAACGTCCTGACTTTC
15,-,TRBV18,TRBJ2-7,TRBD1,CASSPGTGTRNEQYF,TGTGCCAGCTCACCAGGGACAGGGACGAGAAACGAGCAGTACTTC
11,few,TRBV10-3,TRBJ2-7,TRBD1,CAISDRAEQYF,TGTGCCATTTCCGACAGGGCCGAGCAGTACTTC
14,-,TRBV6-4,TRBJ2-2,-,CASSDGRDTGELFF,TGTGCCAGCAGTGATGGCAGGGACACCGGGGAGCTGTTTTTT
15,-,TRBV4-3,TRBJ2-3,-,CASSQVGGGRDTQYF,TGCGCCAGCAGCCAAGTCGGAGGGGGCAGAGATACGCAGTATTTT
16,once,TRBV4-3,TRBJ2-6,-,CASSPQLQSGANVLTF,TGCGCCAGCAGCCCTCAGTTGCAGTCGGGGGCCAACGTCCTGACTTTC
15,-,TRBV4-3,TRBJ1-1,TRBD1,CASSQVWTGGTEAFF,TGCGCCAGCAGCCAAGTATGGACAGGGGGAACTGAAGCTTTCTTT
19,-,TRBV5-1,TRBJ2-7,TRBD2,CASSLDTSGRLVISYEQYF,TGCGCCAGCAGCTTGGATACTAGCGGGAGGTTAGTCATATCCTACGAGCAGTACTTC
12,-,TRBV9,TRBJ1-6,-,CASSSPGSPLHF,TGTGCCAGCAGCTCCCCAGGATCACCCCTCCACTTT
13,-,TRBV2,TRBJ2-1,TRBD2,CASNREGLNEQFF,TGTGCCAGCAACCGGGAGGGCCTCAATGAGCAGTTCTTC
16,-,TRBV18,TRBJ2-1,-,CASSPPGGKDYNEQFF,TGTGCCAGCTCACCACCGGGGGGAAAGGACTACAATGAGCAGTTCTTC
16,once,TRBV18,TRBJ1-1,-,CASSPTIGAGNTEAFF,TGTGCCAGCTCACCAACAATAGGAGCCGGGAACACTGAAGCTTTCTTT
14,-,TRBV28,TRBJ1-1,TRBD1,CASSGGQGVTEAFF,TGTGCCAGCAGCGGTGGACAGGGGGTCACTGAAGCTTTCTTT
12,few,TRBV7-2,TRBJ2-1,TRBD2,CASSLGRGYVFF,TGTGCCAGCAGCTTAGGGCGGGGGTATGTGTTCTTC
14,-,TRBV6-4,TRBJ1-2,-,CASSQRYPSNGYTF,TGTGCCAGCAGCCAGCGATACCCTAGTAATGGCTACACCTTC
15,-,TRBV19,TRBJ1-2,-,CASKEGRTARSGYTF,TGTGCCAGTAAAGAAGGGAGGACGGCACGATCGGGCTACACCTTC
16,-,TRBV7-6,TRBJ2-3,TRBD2,CASRPLAAPPSDTQYF,TGTGCCAGCAGACCTCTAGCGGCCCCGCCGTCGGATACGCAGTATTTT
19,few,TRBV4-1,TRBJ1-5,TRBD1,CASSQVFLGAGGSNQPQHF,TGCGCCAGCAGCCAAGTATTCCTTGGGGCAGGGGGCAGCAATCAGCCCCAGCATTTT
13,-,TRBV5-1,TRBJ1-2,TRBD1,CASSLDRGDGYTF,TGCGCCAGCAGCTTGGACAGGGGGGATGGCTACACCTTC
15,few,TRBV28,TRBJ1-4,-,CASRSTEGSNEKLFF,TGTGCCAGCAGGAGTACGGAGGGTTCTAATGAAAAACTGTTTTTT
16,-,TRBV15,TRBJ2-4,TRBD1,CATSRGDSLAKNIQYF,TGTGCCACCAGCAGGGGGGACAGCTTAGCCAAAAACATTCAGTACTTC
15,-,TRBV28,TRBJ2-1,TRBD2,CASKNRAGGLNEQFF,TGTGCCAGCAAGAACCGAGCGGGGGGGCTCAATGAGCAGTTCTTC
14,-,TRBV7-2,TRBJ1-4,TRBD1,CASSLDRGSEKLFF,TGTGCCAGCAGCCTAGACAGGGGTAGTGAAAAACTGTTTTTT
13,-,TRBV4-1,TRBJ2-1,-,CASTGERGLEQFF,TGCGCCAGCACCGGGGAAAGGGGACTCGAGCAGTTCTTC
15,-,TRBV5-1,TRBJ2-1,TRBD2,CASSQTSGGYNEQFF,TGCGCCAGCAGCCAGACTAGCGGGGGGTACAATGAGCAGTTCTTC
14,-,TRBV19,TRBJ2-2,-,CASSNQGYTGELFF,TGTGCCAGTAGTAACCAGGGCTATACCGGGGAGCTGTTTTTT
17,-,TRBV19,TRBJ2-3,TRBD2,CASSLALAGGFTDTQYF,TGTGCCAGTAGTCTCGCCTTAGCGGGAGGCTTCACAGATACGCAGTATTTT
16,-,TRBV30,TRBJ1-5,-,CAWSLLGTPSNQPQHF,TGTGCCTGGAGTTTATTAGGGACACCAAGCAATCAGCCCCAGCATTTT
15,-,TRBV28,TRBJ1-6,-,CASSTITGYNSPLHF,TGTGCCAGCAGTACGATTACAGGGTATAATTCACCCCTCCACTTT
16,once,TRBV7-2,TRBJ1-1,-,CASSLAGDRLNTEAFF,TGTGCCAGCAGCTTAGCGGGCGACAGACTGAACACTGAAGCTTTCTTT
11,-,TRBV30,TRBJ1-1,-,CAWTGYTEAFF,TGTGCCTGGACAGGGTACACTGAAGCTTTCTTT
15,-,TRBV10-3,TRBJ2-1,TRBD2,CAISPIAGAYNEQFF,TGTGCCATCAGCCCAATAGCGGGGGCTTACAATGAGCAGTTCTTC
17,few,TRBV7-9,TRBJ2-3,TRBD2,CASSPRTSGASTDTQYF,TGTGCCAGCAGCCCGCGGACTAGCGGGGCTAGCACAGATACGCAGTATTTT
11,-,TRBV20-1,TRBJ1-1,-,CSARQNTEAFF,TGCAGTGCAAGACAGAACACTGAAGCTTTCTTT
16,many,TRBV7-2,TRBJ1-3,-,CASSLGTSNSGNTIYF,TGTGCCAGCAGCTTAGGAACGAGTAACTCTGGAAACACCATATATTTT